This T cell receptor (beta chain) was recorded in a study of cytomegalovirus exposure and HLA in healthy donors. In germline, CDR1 is LNHDA, CDR2 SQIVND (reference sequence). This CDR3 is built from 14 residues. Vbeta (60) and Jbeta (13) primers were used in the PCR. Libraries were prepared by immunoSEQ multiplex PCR; TCRdb keeps only in-frame clonotypes and omits some of them. The table shows fewer than 250,000 clones, with over 70% occurring only once. This rearrangement joins TRBV19 to TRBJ2-5; 8 nucleotides agree with TRBD2. The J call is doubtful: the DNA matches TRBJ2-7 better. The sample was PBMCs. This clonotype was sampled from a woman aged 18-35 years in good health and CMV-seronegative. CDR3 in amino acids: CASSVTSGTYEQYF. The CDR3 nucleotides are TGTGCCAGTAGTGTCACTAGCGGTACCTACGAGCAGTACTTC.